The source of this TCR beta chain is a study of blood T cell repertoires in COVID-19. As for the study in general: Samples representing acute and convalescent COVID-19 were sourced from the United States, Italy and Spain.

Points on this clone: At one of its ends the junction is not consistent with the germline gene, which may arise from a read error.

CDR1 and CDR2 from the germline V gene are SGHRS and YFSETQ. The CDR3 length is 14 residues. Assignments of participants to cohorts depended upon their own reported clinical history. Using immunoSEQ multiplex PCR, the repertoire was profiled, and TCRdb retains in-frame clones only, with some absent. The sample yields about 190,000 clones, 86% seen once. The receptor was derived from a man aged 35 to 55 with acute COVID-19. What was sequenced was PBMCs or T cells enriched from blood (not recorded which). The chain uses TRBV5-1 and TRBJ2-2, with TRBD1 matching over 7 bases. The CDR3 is CASNLGTETGELFF. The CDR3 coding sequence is TGCGCCAGCAACTTGGGGACAGAAACCGGGGAGCTGTTTTTT.